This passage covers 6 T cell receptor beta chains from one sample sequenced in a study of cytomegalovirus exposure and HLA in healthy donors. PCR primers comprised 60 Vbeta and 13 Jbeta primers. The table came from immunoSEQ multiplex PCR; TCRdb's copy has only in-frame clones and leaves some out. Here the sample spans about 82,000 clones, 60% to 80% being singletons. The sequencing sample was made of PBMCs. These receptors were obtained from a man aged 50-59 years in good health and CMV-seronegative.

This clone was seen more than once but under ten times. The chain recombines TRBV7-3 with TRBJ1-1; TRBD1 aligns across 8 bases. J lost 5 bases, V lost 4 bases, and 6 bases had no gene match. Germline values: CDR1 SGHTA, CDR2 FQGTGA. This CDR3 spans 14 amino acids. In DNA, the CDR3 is TGTGCCAGCAGCTGGACAGGGAAAGGGACTGAAGCTTTCTTT. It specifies CASSWTGKGTEAFF.

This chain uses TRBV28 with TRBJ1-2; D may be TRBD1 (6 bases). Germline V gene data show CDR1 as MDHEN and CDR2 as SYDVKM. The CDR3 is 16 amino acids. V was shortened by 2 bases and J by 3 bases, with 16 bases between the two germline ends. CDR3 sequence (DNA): TGTGCCAGCAGTTTAGGGGGCCAGGGTAGGGACTATGGCTACACCTTC. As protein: CASSLGGQGRDYGYTF.

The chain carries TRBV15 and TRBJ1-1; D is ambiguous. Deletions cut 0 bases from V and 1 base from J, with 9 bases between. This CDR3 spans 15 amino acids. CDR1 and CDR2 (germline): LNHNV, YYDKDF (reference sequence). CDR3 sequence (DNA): TGTGCCACCAGCAGAGAGGAGCAGACGAACACTGAAGCTTTCTTT. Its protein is CATSREEQTNTEAFF.

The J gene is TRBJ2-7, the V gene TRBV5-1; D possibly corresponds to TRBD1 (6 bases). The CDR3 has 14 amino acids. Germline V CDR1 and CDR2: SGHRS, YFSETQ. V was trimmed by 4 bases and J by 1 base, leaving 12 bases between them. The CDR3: CASSTSGQSYEQYF. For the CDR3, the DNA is TGCGCCAGCAGCACCAGCGGACAGTCCTACGAGCAGTACTTC.

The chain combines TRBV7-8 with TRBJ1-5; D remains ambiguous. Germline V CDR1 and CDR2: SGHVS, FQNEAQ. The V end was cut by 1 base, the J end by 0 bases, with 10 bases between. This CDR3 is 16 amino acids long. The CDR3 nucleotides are TGTGCCAGCAGCTTAGTAGGCGGCGTTAGCAATCAGCCCCAGCATTTT. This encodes CASSLVGGVSNQPQHF. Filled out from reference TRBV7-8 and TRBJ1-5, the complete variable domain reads GAGVSQSPRYKVAKRGQDVALRCDPISGHVSLFWYQQALGQGPEFLTYFQNEAQLDKSGLPSDRFFAERPEGSVSTLKIQRTQQEDSAVYLCASSLVGGVSNQPQHFGDGTRLSIL.

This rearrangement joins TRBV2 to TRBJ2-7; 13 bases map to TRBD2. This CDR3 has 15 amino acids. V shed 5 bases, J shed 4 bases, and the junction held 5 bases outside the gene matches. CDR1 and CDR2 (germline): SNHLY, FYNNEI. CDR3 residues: CASSKTSGGLYEQYF. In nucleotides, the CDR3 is TGTGCCAGCAGTAAGACTAGCGGGGGGTTGTACGAGCAGTACTTC.